The clone carrying this T cell receptor beta chain showed up many times. TCRdb passed the 5' RACE reads through MiXCR, listing each CDR3 protein once. The data hold approximately 190,000 distinct CDR3 sequences, with approximately 16% observed a single time. The data stem from a study of identical twins. The same data also contributed to another study, on T cells expressing NK-cell markers.

This TCR derives from a woman aged 18-30 years in good health. The specimen sequenced was CD8+ T cells sorted from blood.

The CDR3 loop is CASSDRGSFSGANVLTF. CDR3 DNA sequence: TGTGCCAGCAGCGACAGGGGAAGTTTCTCCGGGGCCAACGTCCTGACTTTC. The chain recombines TRBV7-2 with TRBJ2-6; 8 nucleotides align to TRBD1. The V gene end was trimmed by 5 bases and the J gene end by 4 bases; junction bases not matched to a gene: 10. CDR3 size: 17 residues. In germline, CDR1 is SGHTA, CDR2 FQGNSA. The full variable domain, in which reference TRBV7-2 and TRBJ2-6 provide the parts outside the CDR3, is GAGVSQSPSNKVTEKGKDVELRCDPISGHTALYWYRQSLGQGLEFLIYFQGNSAPDKSGLPSDRFSAERTGGSVSTLTIQRTQQEDSAVYLCASSDRGSFSGANVLTFGAGSRLTVL.